The sequence of this TCR beta chain was determined in a study of T cells in Graves' hyperthyroidism and ophthalmopathy. As for this clonotype: Antigen: not known.

The investigators amplified TCR beta CDR3 regions from RNA transcripts. RT-PCR in the first round (using the HTBI primer set) targeted the TCR CDR3. TCRdb re-called the multiplex PCR reads with MiXCR, one entry per CDR3 protein. The sample has hundreds of thousands of distinct CDR3 sequences, roughly 46% seen once; the top ten hold approximately 6.8%. Looked up from germline, CDR1 is SNHLY and CDR2 is FYNNEI. The length of the CDR3 is 13 residues. Trimming removed 5 bases from V and 6 bases from J, with 13 bases in between. Study results and limitations: Researchers report that a 13 V-J model separated ophthalmopathy from stable hyperthyroidism. Peripheral blood also featured most of the thyroid clonotypes expanded above 0.001. The model anticipated ophthalmopathy a median about six months pre-onset.

Exclusion criteria comprised uncontrolled infection, other autoimmune disease, pregnancy or lactation. The sample consisted of peripheral blood or thyroid tissue (not recorded which). The TCR sequence derives from an adult man with Graves' disease, either hyperthyroidism or ophthalmopathy (not recorded which). The chain recombines TRBV2 with TRBJ1-2; a possible D gene is TRBD1 (5 bases). CDR3: CASSPMGLHGYTF. The CDR3 region has the DNA TGTGCCAGCAGTCCTATGGGGCTCCATGGCTACACCTTC.